This T cell receptor (beta chain) was sequenced during a study of monozygotic twins with inflammatory bowel disease. The study, taken as a whole, reports: Fewer clonotypes were shared with others by IBD patients than by healthy twins, especially with disease activity.

The CDR3 runs 16 residues. Total RNA, at roughly 3.5 ug, went into every TCR library. TCRdb re-called the 5' RACE reads; one entry per CDR3 protein, DNA not given. This sample's table has approximately 100,000 distinct CDR3 sequences. In the case of this clonotype: Its specificity is unknown.

This chain links TRBV12-3 or TRBV12-4 with TRBJ2-6; TCRdb picks TRBD2, but there is no DNA to check that call. Sequenced sample: blood. The clonotype was recovered from a human donor with ulcerative colitis or Crohn's disease, or a healthy co-twin of an affected twin (not recorded which). The chain's CDR3 is CASTLGIATGANVLTF.